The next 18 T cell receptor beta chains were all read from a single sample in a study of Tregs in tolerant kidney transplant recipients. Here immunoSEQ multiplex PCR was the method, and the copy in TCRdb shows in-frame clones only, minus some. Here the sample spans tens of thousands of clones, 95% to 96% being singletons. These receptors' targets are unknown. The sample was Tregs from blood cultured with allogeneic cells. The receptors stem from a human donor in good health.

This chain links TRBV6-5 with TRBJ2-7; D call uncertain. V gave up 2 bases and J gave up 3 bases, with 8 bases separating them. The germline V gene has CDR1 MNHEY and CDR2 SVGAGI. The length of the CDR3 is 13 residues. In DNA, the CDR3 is TGTGCCAGCAGTTACCGAGGAGACTACGAGCAGTACTTC. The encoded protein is CASSYRGDYEQYF.

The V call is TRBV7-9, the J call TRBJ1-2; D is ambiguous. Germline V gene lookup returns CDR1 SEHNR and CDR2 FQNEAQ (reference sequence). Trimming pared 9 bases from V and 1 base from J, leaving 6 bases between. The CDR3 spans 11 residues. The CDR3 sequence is CASSINYGYTF. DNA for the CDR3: TGTGCCAGTTCAATTAACTATGGCTACACCTTC.

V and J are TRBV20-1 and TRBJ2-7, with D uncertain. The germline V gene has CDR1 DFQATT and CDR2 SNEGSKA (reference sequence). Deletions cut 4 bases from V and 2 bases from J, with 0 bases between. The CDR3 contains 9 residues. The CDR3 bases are TGCAGTGCTACCTACGAGCAGTACTTC. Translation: CSATYEQYF.

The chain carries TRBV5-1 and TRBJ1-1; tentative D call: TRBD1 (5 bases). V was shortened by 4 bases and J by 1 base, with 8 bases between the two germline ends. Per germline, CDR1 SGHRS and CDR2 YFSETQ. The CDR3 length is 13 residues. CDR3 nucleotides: TGCGCCAGCAGCCGTGGGGGGAACACTGAAGCTTTCTTT. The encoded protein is CASSRGGNTEAFF.

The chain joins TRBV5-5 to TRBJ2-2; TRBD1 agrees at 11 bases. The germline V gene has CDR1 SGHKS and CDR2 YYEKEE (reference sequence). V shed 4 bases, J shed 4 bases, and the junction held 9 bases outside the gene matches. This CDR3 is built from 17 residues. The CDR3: CASSPPGQGGGTGELFF. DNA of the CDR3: TGTGCCAGCAGCCCACCGGGACAGGGGGGTGGCACCGGGGAGCTGTTTTTT.

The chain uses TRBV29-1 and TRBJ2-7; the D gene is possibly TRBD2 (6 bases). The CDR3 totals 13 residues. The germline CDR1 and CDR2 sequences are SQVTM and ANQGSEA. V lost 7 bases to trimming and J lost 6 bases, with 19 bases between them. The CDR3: CSARKTRAGEQYF. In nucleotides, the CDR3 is TGCAGCGCACGAAAGACTAGAGCTGGCGAGCAGTACTTC.

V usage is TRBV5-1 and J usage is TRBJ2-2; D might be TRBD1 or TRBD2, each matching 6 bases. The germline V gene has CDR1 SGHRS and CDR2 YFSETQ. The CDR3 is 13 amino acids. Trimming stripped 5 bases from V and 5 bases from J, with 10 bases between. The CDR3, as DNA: TGCGCCAGCAGACAGGGAGGAACCGGGGAGCTGTTTTTT. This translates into CASRQGGTGELFF.

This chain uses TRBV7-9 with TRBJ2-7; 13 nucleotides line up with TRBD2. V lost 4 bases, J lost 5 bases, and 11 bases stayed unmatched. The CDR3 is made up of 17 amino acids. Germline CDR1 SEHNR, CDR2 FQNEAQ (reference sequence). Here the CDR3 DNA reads TGTGCCAGCAGCTCACGGACTAGCGGGGGAAAAGGGGACGAGCAGTACTTC. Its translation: CASSSRTSGGKGDEQYF.

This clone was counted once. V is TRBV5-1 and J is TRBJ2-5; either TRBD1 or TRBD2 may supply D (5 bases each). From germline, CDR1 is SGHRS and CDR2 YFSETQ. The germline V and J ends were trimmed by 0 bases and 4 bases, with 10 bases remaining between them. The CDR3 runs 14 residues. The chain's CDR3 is CASSLEGTGETQYF. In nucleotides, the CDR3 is TGCGCCAGCAGCTTGGAAGGGACGGGAGAGACCCAGTACTTC.

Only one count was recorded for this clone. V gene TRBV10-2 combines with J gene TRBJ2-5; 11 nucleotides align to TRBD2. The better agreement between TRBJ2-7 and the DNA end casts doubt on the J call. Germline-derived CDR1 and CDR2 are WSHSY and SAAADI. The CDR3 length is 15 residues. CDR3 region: CASCQTSGATYEQYF. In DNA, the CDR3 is TGCGCCAGCTGTCAGACTAGCGGGGCGACCTACGAGCAGTACTTC.

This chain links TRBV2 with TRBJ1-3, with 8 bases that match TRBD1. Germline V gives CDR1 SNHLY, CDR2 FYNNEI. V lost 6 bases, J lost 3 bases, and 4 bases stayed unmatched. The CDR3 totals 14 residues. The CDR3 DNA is TGTGCCAGCAGCGACAGGGGTGGTGGAAACACCATATATTTT. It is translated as CASSDRGGGNTIYF.

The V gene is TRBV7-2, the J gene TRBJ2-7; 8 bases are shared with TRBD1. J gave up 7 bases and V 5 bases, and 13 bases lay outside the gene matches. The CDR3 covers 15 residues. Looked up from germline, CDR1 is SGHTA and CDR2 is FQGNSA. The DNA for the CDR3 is TGTGCCAGCAGCCGGACAGGGCCTTTTCTACGAGAGCAGTACTTC. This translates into CASSRTGPFLREQYF.

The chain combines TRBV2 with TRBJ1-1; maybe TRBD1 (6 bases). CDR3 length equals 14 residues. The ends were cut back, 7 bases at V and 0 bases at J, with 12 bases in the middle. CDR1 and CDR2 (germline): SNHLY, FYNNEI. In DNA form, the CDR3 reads TGTGCCAGCATCATGACAGGAGTGAACACTGAAGCTTTCTTT. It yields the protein CASIMTGVNTEAFF.

The CDR3 protein is CASSPQSSTGQYNEQFF. The CDR3 DNA reads as TGTGCCAGCTCACCACAGTCCAGTACGGGACAATACAATGAGCAGTTCTTC. J is TRBJ2-1 and V is TRBV18; the D gene is possibly TRBD1 (6 bases). The V end was cut by 1 base, the J end by 4 bases, with 17 bases between. The CDR3 length is 17 residues. Germline V gene sequence: CDR1 KGHSH, CDR2 LQKENI.

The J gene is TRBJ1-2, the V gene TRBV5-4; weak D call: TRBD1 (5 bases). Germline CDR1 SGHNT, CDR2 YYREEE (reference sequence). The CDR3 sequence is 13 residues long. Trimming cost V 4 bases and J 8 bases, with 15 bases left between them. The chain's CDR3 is CASSPRQTLGYTF. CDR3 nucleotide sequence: TGTGCCAGCAGCCCCCGACAGACTTTAGGCTACACCTTC.

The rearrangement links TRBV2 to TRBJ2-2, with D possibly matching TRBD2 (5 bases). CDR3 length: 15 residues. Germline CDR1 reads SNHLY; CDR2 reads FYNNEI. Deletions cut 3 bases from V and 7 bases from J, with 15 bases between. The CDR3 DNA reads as TGTGCCAGCAGTGAGCTAGGGCCCGCGGGCGGGGAGCTGTTTTTT. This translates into CASSELGPAGGELFF.

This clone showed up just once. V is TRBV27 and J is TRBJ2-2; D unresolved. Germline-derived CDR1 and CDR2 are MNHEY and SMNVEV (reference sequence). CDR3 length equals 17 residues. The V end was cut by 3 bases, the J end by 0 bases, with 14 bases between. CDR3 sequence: CASSFRSWQANTGELFF. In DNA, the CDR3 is TGTGCCAGCAGTTTCCGGAGTTGGCAGGCGAACACCGGGGAGCTGTTTTTT.

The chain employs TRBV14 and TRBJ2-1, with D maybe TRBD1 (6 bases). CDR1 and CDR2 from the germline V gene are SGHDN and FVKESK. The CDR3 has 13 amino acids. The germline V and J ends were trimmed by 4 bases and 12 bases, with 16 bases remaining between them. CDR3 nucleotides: TGTGCCAGCAGCCTCGACAGGTTATCAGGGCAGTTCTTC. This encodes CASSLDRLSGQFF.